This T cell receptor (beta chain) came from a study of shared clonotypes between healthy human individuals. CDR1 and CDR2 (germline): SGHTA, FQGNSA. This CDR3 is built from 14 residues. Trimming at V came to 5 bases and at J to 3 bases, leaving 2 bases not matched to a gene. About this clone itself: Its antigen remains unidentified.

Study-wide findings and caveats: Some naive CD4 clonotypes, 4% to 6%, turned up in common across a few donors. Generally, naive subsets (rather than memory subsets) showed larger estimated richness.

Data came from immunoSEQ multiplex PCR; TCRdb stores just in-frame clones and leaves some out. The data contain about 960,000 clones, 60% to 85% of them singletons. The sample consisted of memory CD4+ T cells sorted from blood. The subset: CD45RA-negative fraction. This chain links TRBV7-2 with TRBJ1-4; 8 bases agree with TRBD1. The TCR sequence derives from a man aged 18 to 29 in good health. The CDR3 loop reads CASSQQGANEKLFF. The CDR3 DNA sequence: TGTGCCAGCAGCCAACAGGGGGCTAATGAAAAACTGTTTTTT.